This T cell receptor (beta chain) is drawn from a study of cytomegalovirus exposure and HLA in healthy donors. Study observations and caveats: The study labeled 180 or so TCR beta chains cytomegalovirus-associated. Three of the chains that were CMV-associated were confirmed in vitro to be specific for CMV antigens. The classifier reportedly diagnosed cytomegalovirus status with high specificity and sensitivity.

The CDR3 totals 14 residues. V trimming: 5 bases; J trimming: 2 bases; junction bases outside the gene matches: 4. Germline V lookup: CDR1 SGHTA, CDR2 FQGNSA. Sequenced by immunoSEQ multiplex PCR; TCRdb stores in-frame clones only, minus some. This sample has approximately 90,000 clones, with around 93% found just once. Of note for this clone: Its antigen remains unknown.

This chain links TRBV7-2 with TRBJ2-7, with TRBD1 matching over 9 bases. The material sequenced was PBMCs. This sequence was found in a woman under 40 in good health and CMV-seropositive. CDR3 sequence reads: CASSRGQGTYEQYF. In DNA form, the CDR3 reads TGTGCCAGCAGCCGCGGACAGGGGACCTACGAGCAGTACTTC.